This T cell receptor beta chain comes out of a study of T cells after yellow fever vaccination. Trimming left V 0 bases short and J 0 bases short, with 15 bases between. CDR3 size: 17 residues. Germline V CDR1 and CDR2: SGHNT, YYREEE (reference sequence). TCRdb reanalysed the 5' RACE reads using MiXCR and keeps one entry per CDR3 protein. The data hold 510,000 or so distinct CDR3 sequences, with 15% to 20% observed a single time. Whole-study findings and limits: Once the booster was given, most primary-vaccination clones reappeared, at around 96% for CD4 and approximately 88% for CD8.

This clonotype has a single count. Its antigen remains unknown. This sequence joins TRBV5-4 and TRBJ2-5; tentatively, D is TRBD1 (5 bases). The receptor comes from a man aged 25 to 45 who received the YFV17D yellow fever vaccine. The source material was PBMCs, sampled 15 days after the yellow fever booster vaccination. CDR3 region: CASSLGLGREYQETQYF. The CDR3 coding sequence is TGTGCCAGCAGCTTGGGGTTGGGCAGGGAATACCAAGAGACCCAGTACTTC.